The 31 T cell receptor beta chains listed next were all sequenced from one sample in a study of blood T cells in healthy people across ages. The authors ran a second PCR of about 6 to 11 cycles using a sample-barcoded 5' primer and a J-beta primer mix. From the 5' RACE reads, TCRdb called clonotypes with MiXCR, one entry per CDR3 protein. The data hold approximately 700,000 distinct CDR3 sequences, with approximately 29% observed a single time. Sequencing input: blood. The receptors stem from a woman of 80 years or more in good health.

This clonotype has a count of ten or more. The V and J genes are TRBV6-5 and TRBJ2-7; D might be TRBD2 (6 bases). This CDR3 contains 14 residues. In germline, CDR1 is MNHEY, CDR2 SVGAGI. V dropped 7 bases and J dropped 5 bases, with 18 bases sitting between them. The CDR3 is CASTDLGGTHEQYF. CDR3 bases: TGTGCCAGCACCGACTTAGGAGGGACCCACGAGCAGTACTTC.

In the case of this clonotype: A clone one base away is much larger, so this may be a read error. The chain has TRBV20-1 and TRBJ2-4; 11 bases agree with TRBD2. Trimming took 2 bases from V and 13 from J; bases not matched to a gene: 13. Germline values: CDR1 DFQATT, CDR2 SNEGSKA (reference sequence). This CDR3 comprises 15 residues. The CDR3 spells CSARTSGGDRYGQYF. The CDR3, as DNA: TGCAGTGCTAGAACTAGCGGGGGAGACCGCTACGGGCAGTACTTC.

This clonotype was seen a single time. The chain has TRBV29-1 and TRBJ1-2, with D maybe TRBD1 (6 bases). The germline gives CDR1 SQVTM, CDR2 ANQGSEA. The CDR3 loop spans 13 amino acids. Trimming took off 5 bases at V and 3 bases at J, with 13 bases between the two ends. CDR3: CSVNRAYHYGYTF. For the CDR3, the DNA is TGCAGCGTTAACAGGGCCTATCACTATGGCTACACCTTC.

The chain uses TRBV29-1 and TRBJ1-1; no reliable D call. In germline, CDR1 is SQVTM, CDR2 ANQGSEA. With 3 bases removed from V and 5 bases from J, the gap between germline ends came to 13 bases. The CDR3 length is 13 residues. CDR3 in amino acids: CSVEMGGGTEAFF. The CDR3 DNA reads TGCAGCGTTGAGATGGGTGGTGGAACTGAAGCTTTCTTT.

This clonotype was detected many times. The chain recombines TRBV12-3 or TRBV12-4 with TRBJ2-5; 10 positions match TRBD2. V lost 5 bases to trimming and J lost 2 bases; unmatched junction nucleotides: 11. The CDR3 totals 17 residues. CDR3 nucleotides: TGTGCCAGCAGTGATAGGAGCGGGGGGGCGGCTCAAGAGACCCAGTACTTC. Translated: CASSDRSGGAAQETQYF.

In the case of this clonotype: The junction departs from germline at one end; a sequencing error may be responsible. The chain employs TRBV20-1 and TRBJ2-7; tentatively, D is TRBD2 (6 bases). The germline CDR1 and CDR2 sequences are DFQATT and SNEGSKA (reference sequence). The length of the CDR3 is 16 residues. The CDR3 loop reads CSARGRAGKASYERYF. CDR3 DNA: TGCAGTGCTAGAGGGCGTGCGGGGAAAGCTTCCTACGAGCGGTACTTC.

The sample holds many counts of this clonotype. V is TRBV12-3 or TRBV12-4 and J is TRBJ1-2; 8 nucleotides align to TRBD1. The length of the CDR3 is 13 residues. The J segment lost 4 bases and the V segment lost 6 bases, leaving 4 bases of the junction unmatched. The CDR3 sequence is CASSSDRVYGYTF. CDR3 sequence (DNA): TGTGCCAGCAGCTCGGACAGGGTCTATGGCTACACCTTC.

This clonotype was seen only a few times. CDR3 nucleotides: TGTGCCAGCAGACCCGAGTACAATGAGCAGTACTTC. This translates into CASRPEYNEQYF. This chain connects TRBV6-2 or TRBV6-3 to TRBJ2-7; D is undetermined. Germline assignment: CDR1 MNHEY and CDR2 SVGEGT. Trimming stripped 6 bases from V and 7 bases from J, with 13 bases between. This CDR3 region has 12 residues.

V gene TRBV29-1 combines with J gene TRBJ2-2, with D perhaps given as TRBD1 or TRBD2 (5 bases each). This CDR3 has 15 residues. The ends were cut back, 5 bases at V and 4 bases at J, with 17 bases in the middle. Germline CDR1 and CDR2: SQVTM and ANQGSEA. The CDR3 here is CSVPKGQGVTGELFF. In nucleotides, the CDR3 is TGCAGCGTTCCCAAGGGGCAGGGAGTCACCGGGGAGCTGTTTTTT.

This chain links TRBV29-1 with TRBJ1-1; 7 nucleotides match TRBD1. CDR1 and CDR2 (germline): SQVTM, ANQGSEA. Trimming at V came to 5 bases and at J to 5 bases, leaving 8 bases not matched to a gene. This CDR3 has 13 residues. CDR3 coding DNA: TGCAGCGTTTCCGACAGGGCGATAACTGAAGCTTTCTTT. Translated: CSVSDRAITEAFF.

This rearrangement joins TRBV15 to TRBJ1-2, with a tentative D call TRBD1 (5 bases). Looked up from germline, CDR1 is LNHNV and CDR2 is YYDKDF (reference sequence). The CDR3 loop spans 14 amino acids. The germline V and J ends were trimmed by 4 bases and 11 bases, with 20 bases remaining between them. CDR3 sequence: CATSTNMGGIPYTF. DNA of the CDR3: TGTGCCACCAGCACGAACATGGGGGGGATCCCATACACCTTC.

The V call is TRBV20-1, the J call TRBJ1-2; a possible D gene is TRBD1 (6 bases). The germline V gene has CDR1 DFQATT and CDR2 SNEGSKA (reference sequence). This CDR3 region has 14 residues. The V and J ends lost 0 bases and 11 bases respectively, with 19 bases between them. The chain's CDR3 is CSARDRGTSGPYTF. The CDR3 region has the DNA TGCAGTGCTAGAGATAGGGGGACAAGTGGGCCGTACACCTTC.

This clonotype was counted between two and nine times. This rearrangement joins TRBV2 to TRBJ2-1; D remains ambiguous. Germline CDR1 reads SNHLY; CDR2 reads FYNNEI. This CDR3 contains 13 residues. Trimming took off 5 bases at V and 5 bases at J, with 10 bases between the two ends. CDR3 amino acids: CASSIGRNNEQFF. CDR3 coding DNA: TGTGCCAGCAGTATCGGACGGAACAATGAGCAGTTCTTC.

The rearrangement uses TRBV4-2 and TRBJ2-3; 14 positions match TRBD2. This CDR3 has 17 residues. V was pared by 6 bases and J by 1 base, with 6 bases of the junction left unmatched. CDR1 is LGHNA and CDR2 is YNFKEQ in the germline V gene. In DNA form, the CDR3 reads TGTGCCAGCAGTCGACTAGCGGGGGGGCGCGGCACAGATACGCAGTATTTT. Protein product: CASSRLAGGRGTDTQYF.

Note on this clonotype: A much larger clonotype is one base distant, so this may be a read error. This chain connects TRBV7-6 to TRBJ2-3; TRBD1 aligns across 10 bases. Germline V gene lookup returns CDR1 SGHVS and CDR2 FNYEAQ. V was pared by 6 bases and J by 5 bases, with 11 bases of the junction left unmatched. This CDR3 comprises 16 residues. The CDR3 is CASSAVTGGSVDTQYF. CDR3 sequence (DNA): TGTGCCAGCAGTGCCGTGACAGGGGGCTCGGTAGATACGCAGTATTTT. The full variable domain, its missing parts supplied by reference TRBV7-6 and TRBJ2-3, is GAGVSQSPRYKVTKRGQDVALRCDPISGHVSLYWYRQALGQGPEFLTYFNYEAQQDKSGLPNDRFSAERPEGSISTLTIQRTEQRDSAMYRCASSAVTGGSVDTQYFGPGTRLTVL.

As to this clonotype: A single base separates this from a much larger clone, so it may be a read error. V usage is TRBV6-1 and J usage is TRBJ2-1, with a weak D call TRBD2 (5 bases). V was cut by 2 bases and J by 4 bases, with 15 bases left in between. CDR1 and CDR2 (germline): MNHNS, SASEGT. CDR3 size: 16 residues. This CDR3 reads CASSERLVGAYNEQFF. The CDR3 DNA reads as TGTGCCAGCAGTGAAAGGCTAGTGGGAGCTTACAATGAGCAGTTCTTC.

As for this clonotype: A much larger clone is a single base away; this may be a read error. The chain is built from TRBV25-1 and TRBJ2-1, with a weak D call TRBD2 (6 bases). Germline V gives CDR1 MGHDK, CDR2 SYGVNS. This CDR3 region has 14 residues. V shed 6 bases and J shed 13 bases, with 22 bases lying between them. Here the CDR3 DNA reads TGTGCCAGCAGCCCCTCTGGCAGTCGGGAGACCCAGTTCTTC. As protein: CASSPSGSRETQFF.

Concerning this clonotype: One end of the junction fails to match germline, which may point to a read error. CDR3: CAGSRNRKQGWTDTQYF. The CDR3 DNA reads as TGTGCCGGCAGTCGCAACCGTAAACAGGGCTGGACAGATACGCAGTATTTT. The chain couples TRBV27 to TRBJ2-3, with D possibly matching TRBD1 (6 bases). The CDR3 is 17 amino acids. Germline V CDR1 and CDR2: MNHEY, SMNVEV (reference sequence).

This clonotype was detected ten times or more. This sequence joins TRBV20-1 and TRBJ2-6; D may correspond to TRBD1 or TRBD2 (5 bases each). The CDR3 extends over 18 amino acids. Germline CDR1 is DFQATT and CDR2 is SNEGSKA (reference sequence). CDR3 nucleotides: TGCAGGGCGATTTTCCGGGACGGTCCAGACTCTGGGGCCAACGTCCTGACTTTC. Protein product: CRAIFRDGPDSGANVLTF.

This clonotype was picked up one time. This sequence joins TRBV6-6 and TRBJ1-5, with 12 bases lining up with TRBD1. The CDR3 runs to 16 residues. Trimming removed 6 bases from V and 6 bases from J; junction bases left unmatched: 9. CDR1 is MNHNY and CDR2 is SVGAGI in the germline V gene (reference sequence). This CDR3 is CASRRDRGLAGQPQHF. The DNA of the CDR3 is TGTGCCAGCAGACGGGACAGGGGGCTGGCTGGTCAGCCCCAGCATTTT.

Comment on this clonotype: This may stem from a read error, because a much larger clone lies one nucleotide away. J is TRBJ1-1 and V is TRBV20-1, with a weak D call TRBD1 (5 bases). CDR3 length: 15 amino acids. The V and J ends lost 0 bases and 3 bases respectively, with 14 bases between them. Germline-derived CDR1 and CDR2 are DFQATT and SNEGSKA (reference sequence). CDR3 amino acids: CSARDQRGLYTEAFF. CDR3 sequence (DNA): TGCAGTGCTAGAGATCAACGGGGCCTCTACACTGAAGCTTTCTTT.

For this clonotype: Being one base from a much bigger clone, this may be a read error. V and J are TRBV28 and TRBJ1-2; 8 bases line up with TRBD1. CDR3 length: 17 residues. CDR1 and CDR2 (germline): MDHEN, SYDVKM. CDR3 sequence (DNA): TGTGCCAGCAGACCCTTGGACAGGGTCAAGGAACTATATGACTACACCTTC. It specifies CASRPLDRVKELYDYTF.

The sample holds many counts of this clonotype. V usage is TRBV28 and J usage is TRBJ1-4; 10 bases are a match to TRBD1. The trim removed 3 bases at V and 7 bases at J, leaving 2 bases unmatched. The CDR3 consists of 14 residues. Germline V gives CDR1 MDHEN, CDR2 SYDVKM. The CDR3 coding sequence is TGTGCCAGCAGTTTGACAGGGGGCATTGAAAAACTGTTTTTT. This encodes CASSLTGGIEKLFF.

A word on this clonotype: A single base separates this from a much larger clone, so it may be a read error. This chain links TRBV9 with TRBJ2-5; 10 bases are a match to TRBD2. Germline V gives CDR1 SGDLS, CDR2 YYNGEE. The CDR3 contains 14 residues. The CDR3 region is CASNVAGLAETQYF. The DNA of the CDR3 is TGTGCCAGCAACGTAGCGGGACTAGCGGAGACCCAGTACTTC. The complete variable domain, with remaining parts taken from reference TRBV9 and TRBJ2-5, reads DSGVTQTPKHLITATGQRVTLRCSPRSGDLSVYWYQQSLDQGLQFLIQYYNGEERAKGNILERFSAQQFPDLHSELNLSSLELGDSALYFCASNVAGLAETQYFGPGTRLLVL.

V is TRBV7-9 and J is TRBJ1-1, with D tentatively TRBD1 (5 bases). The ends were cut back, 5 bases at V and 7 bases at J, with 11 bases in the middle. Looked up from germline, CDR1 is SEHNR and CDR2 is FQNEAQ (reference sequence). The CDR3 runs to 12 residues. The CDR3 here is CASSRDGYEAFF. The CDR3 DNA is TGTGCCAGCAGCCGGGACGGCTATGAAGCTTTCTTT.

This clonotype has more than one count but fewer than ten. The gene calls are TRBV6-2 or TRBV6-3 and TRBJ1-1; TRBD1 might be the D (5 bases). The CDR3 has 17 amino acids. The V end lost 2 bases, the J end lost 0 bases, and 16 bases lay between the germline ends. From germline, CDR1 is MNHEY and CDR2 SVGEGT. The CDR3 is CASSYKSGEGMNTEAFF. CDR3 coding DNA: TGTGCCAGCAGTTACAAATCGGGGGAAGGAATGAACACTGAAGCTTTCTTT.

Concerning this clonotype: A read error may account for a junction end that differs from germline. The chain links TRBV10-3 to TRBJ2-1, with TRBD2 as a possible D gene (7 bases). CDR1 is ENHRY and CDR2 is SYGVKD in the germline V gene. This CDR3 contains 14 residues. The CDR3 here is CTIRSDGGLNEQFF. As DNA, the CDR3 is TGTACCATCAGGTCAGACGGGGGGCTCAATGAGCAGTTCTTC.

This clonotype showed up just a few times. This chain uses TRBV5-1 with TRBJ1-2, with a weak D call TRBD1 (6 bases). V lost 0 bases and J 5 bases, leaving 14 bases between the germline ends. The CDR3 is 15 amino acids. CDR1 and CDR2 from the germline V gene are SGHRS and YFSETQ. The CDR3 coding sequence is TGCGCCAGCAGCTTGGAGGTCAGGGGTCAGTATGGCTACACCTTC. It yields the protein CASSLEVRGQYGYTF.

This clonotype was detected many times. This chain connects TRBV18 to TRBJ2-7; tentative D call: TRBD2 (6 bases). This CDR3 has 14 residues. CDR1 is KGHSH and CDR2 is LQKENI in the germline V gene. V lost 3 bases and J lost 6, with 15 bases in between. The CDR3 region has the DNA TGTGCCAGCTCACCCCCGGGACTTGTTCGCGAGCAGTACTTC. Translation: CASSPPGLVREQYF.

A few counts support this clonotype. The chain uses TRBV6-9 and TRBJ2-5; no clear D. Germline V CDR1 and CDR2: MNHGY, SVAAGI. The CDR3 has 13 residues. V was trimmed by 2 bases and J by 11 bases, leaving 15 bases between them. The CDR3 loop is CASSYPAYNEQYF. The CDR3 DNA is TGTGCCAGCAGTTATCCGGCCTACAATGAGCAGTACTTC.

This clonotype was counted only a few times. The V and J genes are TRBV28 and TRBJ1-5, with a weak D call TRBD1 (6 bases). V was pared by 2 bases and J by 7 bases, with 15 bases between. There are 15 residues in the CDR3. Germline V lookup: CDR1 MDHEN, CDR2 SYDVKM. In DNA form, the CDR3 reads TGTGCCAGCAGTTTAGTGTTGGGGGCAGGACAGCCCCAGCATTTT. Translated: CASSLVLGAGQPQHF.